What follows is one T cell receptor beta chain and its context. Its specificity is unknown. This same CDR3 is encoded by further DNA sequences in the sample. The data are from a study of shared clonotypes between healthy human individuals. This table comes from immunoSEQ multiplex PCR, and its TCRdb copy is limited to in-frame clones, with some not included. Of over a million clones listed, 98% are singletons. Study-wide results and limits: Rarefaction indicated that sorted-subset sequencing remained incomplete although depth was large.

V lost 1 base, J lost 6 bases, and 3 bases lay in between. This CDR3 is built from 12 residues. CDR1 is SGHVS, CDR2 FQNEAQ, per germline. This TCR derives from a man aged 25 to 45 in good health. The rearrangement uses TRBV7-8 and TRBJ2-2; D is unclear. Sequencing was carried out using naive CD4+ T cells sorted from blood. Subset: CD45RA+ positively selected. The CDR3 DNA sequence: TGTGCCAGCAGCTTAGGGGCCGGGGAGCTGTTTTTT. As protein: CASSLGAGELFF.